A single TCR beta chain is shown here with its context. The target antigen is unknown. The data originate from a study of a mutant IDH1 vaccine in newly diagnosed glioma. About the research overall: Patients received vaccination from 4-6 weeks after radiotherapy alone, or with temozolomide cycles. Study-wide results and caveats: Researchers report vaccine-induced immune responses in over 90% of patients.

As to time point: week 47, end of study. In every dose of vaccine, 300 ug of mutant IDH1 20-mer peptide was given alongside topical imiquimod. In germline, CDR1 is SGHRS, CDR2 YFSETQ. V lost 3 bases and J lost 0; bases outside the gene matches: 5. This CDR3 has 15 residues. Repertoires were generated with immunoSEQ multiplex PCR, while TCRdb's copy carries only in-frame clones and drops some. The table includes about 94,000 clones, over 85% detected once. The origin of this receptor is a woman between 45 and 65 years old with glioma. The sequences come from PBMCs, collected from a glioma patient whose treatment included an IDH1 peptide vaccine. The gene calls are TRBV5-1 and TRBJ2-7; 8 bases are shared with TRBD1. CDR3 nucleotide sequence: TGCGCCAGCAGCTCAGGGACAGGCCTCTCCTACGAGCAGTACTTC. Amino acid sequence: CASSSGTGLSYEQYF.